This T cell receptor beta chain was recovered during a study of shared clonotypes between healthy human individuals. Background on the study: Donors consisted of two women and a few men between 18 and 49.

The study, taken as a whole, reports: Some naive CD4 clonotypes, about 5%, turned up in common across a handful of donors.

The V and J ends lost 2 bases and 2 bases respectively, with 8 bases between them. The length of the CDR3 is 14 residues. Per the germline V gene, CDR1 is SGHDT and CDR2 is YYEEEE. A remark on this clone: Its antigen is unidentified.

Assay: immunoSEQ multiplex PCR; the TCRdb copy retains only in-frame clones and omits some. The sample includes more than 2 million clones, 95% of them seen just once. Sample: naive CD4+ T cells sorted from blood. Regarding subset: CD45RA+ positively selected. The rearrangement joins TRBV5-6 to TRBJ1-5; maybe TRBD1 (6 bases). This TCR derives from a man aged 18-30 years in good health. The CDR3 nucleotides are TGTGCCAGCAGCTTCCGGACAGGCAATCAGCCCCAGCATTTT. It is translated as CASSFRTGNQPQHF.